This T cell receptor beta chain was profiled in a study of CD8+ T cells in alopecia areata. cDNA serving as the sequencing template came from extracted, reverse transcribed RNA. Using immunoSEQ multiplex PCR, the repertoire was profiled, and TCRdb retains in-frame clones only, with some absent. This sample has about 300,000 clones, each found more than once. The authors sorted pooled cutaneous lymph node cells using CD4, CD8alpha, NKG2D, NKG2ACE and other markers. This clone was detected only a few times. Gene names refer to mouse genes. The TCR originated in a C3H/HeJ mouse with alopecia areata. The strain's MHC type: H2-k. The sequencing input was CD4+ T cells sorted from a lymph node.

The sequenced CDR3 bases are TGTGCCAGCAGCCAAGATGTGGGGGGGCGCGATGCAGAA. Translation: CASSQDVGGRDAE. The full CDR3 reads CASSQDVGGRDAETLYF. The chain has TRBV5 and TRBJ2-3, with 9 bases identical to TRBD2. The DNA ends 4 residues before the CDR3 does, and the rest of the CDR3 is filled in from the germline J gene. CDR3 length: 17 amino acids. Per the germline V gene, CDR1 is LGHNA and CDR2 is YNLKQL (reference sequence). With V trimmed by 0 bases and J by 2 bases, 6 bases remained unmatched.